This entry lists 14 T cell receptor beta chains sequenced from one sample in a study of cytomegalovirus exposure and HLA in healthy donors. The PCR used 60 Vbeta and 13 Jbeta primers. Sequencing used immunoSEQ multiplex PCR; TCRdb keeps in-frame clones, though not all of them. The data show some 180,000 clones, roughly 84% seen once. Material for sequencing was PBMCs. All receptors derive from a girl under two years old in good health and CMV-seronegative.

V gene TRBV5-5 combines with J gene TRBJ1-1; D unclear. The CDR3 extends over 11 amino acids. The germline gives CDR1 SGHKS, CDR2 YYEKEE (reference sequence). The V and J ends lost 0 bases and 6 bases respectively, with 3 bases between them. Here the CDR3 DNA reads TGTGCCAGCAGCTTGGTCGCTGAAGCTTTCTTT. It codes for CASSLVAEAFF.

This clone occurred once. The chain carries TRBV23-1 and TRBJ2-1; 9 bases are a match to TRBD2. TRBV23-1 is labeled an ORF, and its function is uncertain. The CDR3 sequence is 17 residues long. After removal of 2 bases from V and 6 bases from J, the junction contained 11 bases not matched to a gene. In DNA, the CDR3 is TGCGCCAGCAGTCAACGTGAATCCGGGACTAGCCTCAATGAGCAGTTCTTC. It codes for CASSQRESGTSLNEQFF.

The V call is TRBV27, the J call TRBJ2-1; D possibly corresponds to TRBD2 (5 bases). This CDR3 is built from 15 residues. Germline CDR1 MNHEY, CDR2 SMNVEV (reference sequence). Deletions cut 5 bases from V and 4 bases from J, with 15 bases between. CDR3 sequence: CASSVTSEAYNEQFF. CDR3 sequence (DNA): TGTGCCAGCAGTGTAACTAGTGAGGCTTACAATGAGCAGTTCTTC.

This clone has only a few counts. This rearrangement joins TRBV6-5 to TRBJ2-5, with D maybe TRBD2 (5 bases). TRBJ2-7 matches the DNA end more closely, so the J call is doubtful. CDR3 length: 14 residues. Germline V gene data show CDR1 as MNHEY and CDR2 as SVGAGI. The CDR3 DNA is TGTGCCAGCAGTTACTTCGGGAAACCTTACGAGCAGTACTTC. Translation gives CASSYFGKPYEQYF.

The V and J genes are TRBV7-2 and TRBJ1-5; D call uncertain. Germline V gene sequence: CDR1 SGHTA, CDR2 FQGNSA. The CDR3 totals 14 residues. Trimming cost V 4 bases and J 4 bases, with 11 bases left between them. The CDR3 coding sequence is TGTGCCAGCAGCTCACGAACTGGTAATCAGCCCCAGCATTTT. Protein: CASSSRTGNQPQHF.

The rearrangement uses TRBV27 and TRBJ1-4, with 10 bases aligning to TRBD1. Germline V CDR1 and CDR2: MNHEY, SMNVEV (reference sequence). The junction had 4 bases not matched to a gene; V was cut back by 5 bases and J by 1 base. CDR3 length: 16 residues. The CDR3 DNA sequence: TGTGCCAGCAGTGAGGACAGGGGGGGAACTAATGAAAAACTGTTTTTT. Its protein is CASSEDRGGTNEKLFF.

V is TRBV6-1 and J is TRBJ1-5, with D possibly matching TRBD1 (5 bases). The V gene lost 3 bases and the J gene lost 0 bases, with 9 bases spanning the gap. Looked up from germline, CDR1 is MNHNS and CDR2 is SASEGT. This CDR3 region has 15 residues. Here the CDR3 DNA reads TGTGCCAGCAGTGAGCGGGGGTATAGCAATCAGCCCCAGCATTTT. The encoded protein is CASSERGYSNQPQHF.

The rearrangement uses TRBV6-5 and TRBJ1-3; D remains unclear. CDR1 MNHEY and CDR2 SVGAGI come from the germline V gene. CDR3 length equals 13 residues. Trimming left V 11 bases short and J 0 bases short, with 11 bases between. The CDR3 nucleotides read TGTGCCGCGGGCCCCAGCTCTGGAAACACCATATATTTT. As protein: CAAGPSSGNTIYF.

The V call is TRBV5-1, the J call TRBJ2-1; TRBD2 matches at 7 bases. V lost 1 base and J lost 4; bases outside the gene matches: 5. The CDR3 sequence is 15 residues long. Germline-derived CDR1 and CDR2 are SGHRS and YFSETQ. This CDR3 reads CASSLSGDLYNEQFF. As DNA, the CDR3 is TGCGCCAGCAGCTTGAGCGGGGACCTTTACAATGAGCAGTTCTTC. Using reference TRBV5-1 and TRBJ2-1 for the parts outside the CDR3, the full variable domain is KAGVTQTPRYLIKTRGQQVTLSCSPISGHRSVSWYQQTPGQGLQFLFEYFSETQRNKGNFPGRFSGRQFSNSRSEMNVSTLELGDSALYLCASSLSGDLYNEQFFGPGTRLTVL.

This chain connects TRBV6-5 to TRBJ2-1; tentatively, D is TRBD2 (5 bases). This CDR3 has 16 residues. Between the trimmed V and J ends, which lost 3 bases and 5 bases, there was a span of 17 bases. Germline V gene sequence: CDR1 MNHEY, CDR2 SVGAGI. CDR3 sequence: CASSYAGIQSHNEQFF. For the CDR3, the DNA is TGTGCCAGCAGTTATGCCGGGATCCAGTCCCACAATGAGCAGTTCTTC.

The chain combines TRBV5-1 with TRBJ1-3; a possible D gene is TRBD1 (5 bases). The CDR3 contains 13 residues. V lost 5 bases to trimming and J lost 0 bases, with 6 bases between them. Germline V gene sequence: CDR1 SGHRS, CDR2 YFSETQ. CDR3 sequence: CASSTGSGNTIYF. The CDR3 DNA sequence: TGCGCCAGCAGTACAGGCTCTGGAAACACCATATATTTT.

The CDR3 spells CASIAGEWQPQHF. The CDR3 nucleotides are TGTGCCAGCATCGCAGGGGAGTGGCAGCCCCAGCATTTT. The chain uses TRBV6-1 and TRBJ1-5; a weak D match, TRBD1 (6 bases). The CDR3 extends over 13 amino acids. Per the germline V gene, CDR1 is MNHNS and CDR2 is SASEGT. Trimming stripped 7 bases from V and 7 bases from J, with 14 bases between.

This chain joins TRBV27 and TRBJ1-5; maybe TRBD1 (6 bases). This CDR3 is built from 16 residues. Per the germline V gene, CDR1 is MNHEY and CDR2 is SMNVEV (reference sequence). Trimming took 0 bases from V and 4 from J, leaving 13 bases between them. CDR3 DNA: TGTGCCAGCAGTTTATCGGCCAGGGGAGGGAATCAGCCCCAGCATTTT. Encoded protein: CASSLSARGGNQPQHF.

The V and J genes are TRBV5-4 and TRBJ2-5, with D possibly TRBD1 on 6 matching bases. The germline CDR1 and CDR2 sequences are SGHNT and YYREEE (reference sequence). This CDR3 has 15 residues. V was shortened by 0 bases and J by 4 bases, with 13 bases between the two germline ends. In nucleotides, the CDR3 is TGTGCCAGCAGCTTGGCGTCAGGGGAAAGAGAGACCCAGTACTTC. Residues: CASSLASGERETQYF.